This T cell receptor beta chain is from a study of T-cell reconstitution after alpha-beta-depleted transplantation in children. The authors prepared the TCRbeta library with unique molecular identifiers. Using its own MiXCR run on the PCR reads, TCRdb lists one record per CDR3 protein. Here the sample spans hundreds of thousands of distinct CDR3 sequences, about an eighth being singletons. V was clipped by 6 bases and J by 0 bases, with 8 bases between them. Germline V gene data show CDR1 as MGHDK and CDR2 as SYGVNS. This CDR3 has 13 residues. The origin of this receptor is a human donor who donated a stem cell graft to a child with Fanconi anemia. V is TRBV25-1 and J is TRBJ1-1; no definite D call. The material was PBMCs, obtained from the stem cell graft. Here the CDR3 reads CASSAHLNTEAFF. CDR3 coding DNA: TGTGCCAGCAGCGCCCACCTGAACACTGAAGCTTTCTTT.